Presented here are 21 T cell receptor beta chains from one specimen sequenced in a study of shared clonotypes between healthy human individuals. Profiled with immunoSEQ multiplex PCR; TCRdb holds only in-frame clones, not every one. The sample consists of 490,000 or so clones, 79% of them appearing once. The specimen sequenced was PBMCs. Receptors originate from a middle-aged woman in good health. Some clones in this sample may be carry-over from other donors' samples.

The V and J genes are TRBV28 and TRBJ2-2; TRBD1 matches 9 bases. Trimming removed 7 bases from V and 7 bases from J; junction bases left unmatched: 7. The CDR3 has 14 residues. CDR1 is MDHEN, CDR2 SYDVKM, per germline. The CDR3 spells CASTGTGFLGELFF. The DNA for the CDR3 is TGTGCCAGCACCGGGACAGGGTTTCTCGGGGAGCTGTTTTTT.

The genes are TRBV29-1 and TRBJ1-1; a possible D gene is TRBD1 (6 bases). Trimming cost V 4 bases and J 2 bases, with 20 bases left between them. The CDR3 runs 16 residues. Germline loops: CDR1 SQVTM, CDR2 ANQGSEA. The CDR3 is CSVVGGVGGINTEAFF. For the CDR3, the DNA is TGCAGCGTTGTGGGTGGGGTAGGGGGGATAAACACTGAAGCTTTCTTT. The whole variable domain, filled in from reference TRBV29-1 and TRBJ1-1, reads SAVISQKPSRDICQRGTSLTIQCQVDSQVTMMFWYRQQPGQSLTLIATANQGSEATYESGFVIDKFPISRPNLTFSTLTVSNMSPEDSSIYLCSVVGGVGGINTEAFFGQGTRLTVV.

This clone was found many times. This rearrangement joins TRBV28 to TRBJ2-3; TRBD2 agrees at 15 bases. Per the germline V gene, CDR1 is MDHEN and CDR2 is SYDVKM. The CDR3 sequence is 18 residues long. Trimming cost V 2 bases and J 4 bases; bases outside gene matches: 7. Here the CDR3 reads CASSLAEGLAGGADTQYF. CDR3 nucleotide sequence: TGTGCCAGCAGTTTAGCCGAGGGACTAGCGGGAGGTGCAGATACGCAGTATTTT.

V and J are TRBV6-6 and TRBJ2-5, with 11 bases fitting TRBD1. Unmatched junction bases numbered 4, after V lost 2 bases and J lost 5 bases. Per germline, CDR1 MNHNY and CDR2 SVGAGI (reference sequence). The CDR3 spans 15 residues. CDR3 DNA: TGTGCCAGCAGTTACGGACAGGGGGCGAGGGAGACCCAGTACTTC. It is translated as CASSYGQGARETQYF.

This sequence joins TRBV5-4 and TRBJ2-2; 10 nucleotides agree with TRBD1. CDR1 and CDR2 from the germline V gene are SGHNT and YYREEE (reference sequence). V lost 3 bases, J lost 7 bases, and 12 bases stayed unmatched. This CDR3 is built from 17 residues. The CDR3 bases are TGTGCCAGCAGCTCACAGACAGGGGGCGCGGTGGTCGGGGAGCTGTTTTTT. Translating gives CASSSQTGGAVVGELFF. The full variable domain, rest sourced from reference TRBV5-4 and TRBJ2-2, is ETGVTQSPTHLIKTRGQQVTLRCSSQSGHNTVSWYQQALGQGPQFIFQYYREEENGRGNFPPRFSGLQFPNYSSELNVNALELDDSALYLCASSSQTGGAVVGELFFGEGSRLTVL.

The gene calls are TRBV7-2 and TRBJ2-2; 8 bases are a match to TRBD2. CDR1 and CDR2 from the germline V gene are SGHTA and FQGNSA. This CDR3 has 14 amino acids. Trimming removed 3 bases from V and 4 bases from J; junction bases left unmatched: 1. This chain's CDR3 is CASSLSGGTGELFF. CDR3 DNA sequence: TGTGCCAGCAGCTTGAGCGGGGGCACCGGGGAGCTGTTTTTT.

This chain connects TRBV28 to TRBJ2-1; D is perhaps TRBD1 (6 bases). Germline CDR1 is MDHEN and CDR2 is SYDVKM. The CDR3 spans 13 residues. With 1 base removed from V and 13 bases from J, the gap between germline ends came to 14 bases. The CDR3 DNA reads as TGTGCCAGCAGTTTATACGGCGGACAGTCCCAGTTCTTC. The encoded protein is CASSLYGGQSQFF. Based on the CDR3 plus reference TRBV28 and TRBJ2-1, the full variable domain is DVKVTQSSRYLVKRTGEKVFLECVQDMDHENMFWYRQDPGLGLRLIYFSYDVKMKEKGDIPEGYSVSREKKERFSLILESASTNQTSMYLCASSLYGGQSQFFGPGTRLTVL.

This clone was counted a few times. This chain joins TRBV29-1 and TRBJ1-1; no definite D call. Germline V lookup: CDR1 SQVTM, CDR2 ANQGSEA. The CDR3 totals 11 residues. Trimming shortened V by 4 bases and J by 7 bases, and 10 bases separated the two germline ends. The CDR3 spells CSVARAGEAFF. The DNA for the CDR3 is TGCAGCGTTGCTCGGGCGGGTGAAGCTTTCTTT.

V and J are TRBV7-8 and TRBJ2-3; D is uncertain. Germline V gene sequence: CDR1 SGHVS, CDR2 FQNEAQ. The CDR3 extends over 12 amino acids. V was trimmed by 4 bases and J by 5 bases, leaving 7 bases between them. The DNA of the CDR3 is TGTGCCAGCAGCTGGTACAGAGATACGCAGTATTTT. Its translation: CASSWYRDTQYF.

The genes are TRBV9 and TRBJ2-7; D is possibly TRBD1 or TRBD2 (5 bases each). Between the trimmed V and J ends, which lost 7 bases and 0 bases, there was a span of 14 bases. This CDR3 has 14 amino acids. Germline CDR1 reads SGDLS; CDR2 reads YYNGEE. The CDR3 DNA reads TGTGCCAGCGCCCCCAGGGACGGCTCCTACGAGCAGTACTTC. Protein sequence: CASAPRDGSYEQYF.

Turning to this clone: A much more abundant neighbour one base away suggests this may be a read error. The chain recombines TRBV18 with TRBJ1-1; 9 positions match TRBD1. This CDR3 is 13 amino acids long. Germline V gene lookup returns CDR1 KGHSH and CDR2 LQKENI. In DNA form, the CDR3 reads TGTGCCAGCTCACCGGGACAGGGCACTGAAGCTCTCTTT. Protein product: CASSPGQGTEALF.

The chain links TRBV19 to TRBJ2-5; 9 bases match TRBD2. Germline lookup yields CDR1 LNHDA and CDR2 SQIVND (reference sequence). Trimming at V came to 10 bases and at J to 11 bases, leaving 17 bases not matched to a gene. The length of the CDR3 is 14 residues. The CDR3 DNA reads TGTGCCACCACTGCCCGGACTAGCGACAGCCGGCAGTACTTC. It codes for CATTARTSDSRQYF.

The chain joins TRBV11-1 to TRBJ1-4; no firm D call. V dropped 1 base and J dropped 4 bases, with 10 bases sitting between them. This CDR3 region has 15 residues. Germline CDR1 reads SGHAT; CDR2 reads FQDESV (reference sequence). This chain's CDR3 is CASSLEAGNNEKLFF. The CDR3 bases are TGTGCCAGCAGCTTAGAGGCGGGAAATAATGAAAAACTGTTTTTT.

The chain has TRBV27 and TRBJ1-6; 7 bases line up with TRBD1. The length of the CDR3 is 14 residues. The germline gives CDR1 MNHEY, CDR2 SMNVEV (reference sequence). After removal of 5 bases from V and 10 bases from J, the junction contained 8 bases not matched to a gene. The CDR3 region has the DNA TGTGCCAGCAGTCCGACAGGGCTCTGGTCACCCCTCCACTTT. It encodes CASSPTGLWSPLHF.

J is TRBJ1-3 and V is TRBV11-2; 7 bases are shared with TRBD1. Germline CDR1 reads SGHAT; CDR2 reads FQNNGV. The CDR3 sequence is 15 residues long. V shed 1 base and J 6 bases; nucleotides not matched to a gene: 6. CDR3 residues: CASSLARGAENTIYF. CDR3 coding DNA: TGTGCCAGCAGCTTAGCCAGGGGGGCAGAAAACACCATATATTTT.

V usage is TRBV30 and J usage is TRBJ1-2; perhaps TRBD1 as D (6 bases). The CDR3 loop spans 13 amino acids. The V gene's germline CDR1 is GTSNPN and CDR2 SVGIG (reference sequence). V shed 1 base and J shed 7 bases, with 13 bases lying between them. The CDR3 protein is CAWSGGAPSGYTF. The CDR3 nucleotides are TGTGCCTGGAGTGGGGGGGCGCCTAGTGGCTACACCTTC.

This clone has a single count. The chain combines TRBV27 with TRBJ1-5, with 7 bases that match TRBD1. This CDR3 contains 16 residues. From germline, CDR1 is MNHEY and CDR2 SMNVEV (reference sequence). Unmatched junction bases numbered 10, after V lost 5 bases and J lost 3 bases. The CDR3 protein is CASSKAGTADNQPQHF. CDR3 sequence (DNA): TGTGCCAGCAGTAAAGCCGGGACAGCAGACAATCAGCCCCAGCATTTT.

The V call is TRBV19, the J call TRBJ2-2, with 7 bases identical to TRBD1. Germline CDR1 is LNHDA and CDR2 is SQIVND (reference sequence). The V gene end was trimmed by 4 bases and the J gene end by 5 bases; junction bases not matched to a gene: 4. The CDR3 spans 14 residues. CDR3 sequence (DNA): TGTGCCAGTAGTAGACAGGGAGATACCGGGGAGCTGTTTTTT. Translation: CASSRQGDTGELFF. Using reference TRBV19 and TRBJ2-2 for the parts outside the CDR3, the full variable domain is DGGITQSPKYLFRKEGQNVTLSCEQNLNHDAMYWYRQDPGQGLRLIYYSQIVNDFQKGDIAEGYSVSREKKESFPLTVTSAQKNPTAFYLCASSRQGDTGELFFGEGSRLTVL.

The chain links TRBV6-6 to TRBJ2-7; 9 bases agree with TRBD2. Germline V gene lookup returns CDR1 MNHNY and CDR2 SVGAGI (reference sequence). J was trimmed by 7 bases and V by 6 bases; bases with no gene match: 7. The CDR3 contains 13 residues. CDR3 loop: CASSSRTSEEQYF. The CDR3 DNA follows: TGTGCCAGCAGCTCTAGGACTAGCGAAGAGCAGTACTTC.

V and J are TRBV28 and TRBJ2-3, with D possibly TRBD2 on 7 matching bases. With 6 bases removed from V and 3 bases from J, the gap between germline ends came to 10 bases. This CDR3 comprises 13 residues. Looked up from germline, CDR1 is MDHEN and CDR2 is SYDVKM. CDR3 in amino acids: CASRQGGTDTQYF. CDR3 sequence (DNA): TGTGCCAGCAGACAGGGAGGGACAGATACGCAGTATTTT.

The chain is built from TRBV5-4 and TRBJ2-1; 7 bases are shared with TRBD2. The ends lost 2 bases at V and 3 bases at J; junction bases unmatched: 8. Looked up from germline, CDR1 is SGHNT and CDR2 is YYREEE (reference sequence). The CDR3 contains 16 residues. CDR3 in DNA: TGTGCCAGCAGCTTTCCTAGCGGAGCCCGCTACAATGAGCAGTTCTTC. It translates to CASSFPSGARYNEQFF.